This T cell receptor beta chain was identified in a study of blood T cell repertoires in COVID-19. Study background: Sources were T cells, B-cell-depleted T cells, or PBMCs; the material itself was cDNA or gDNA.

Generated by immunoSEQ multiplex PCR, the TCRdb table keeps only in-frame clones and is missing some. The data hold some 270,000 clones, with around 85% observed a single time. The CDR3 length is 11 residues. V was cut by 5 bases and J by 8 bases, with 9 bases left in between. This clonotype was obtained from a human donor with COVID-19, enrolled during active disease. The donor label of this sample is uncertain. The rearrangement uses TRBV12-3 or TRBV12-4 and TRBJ1-1, with D maybe TRBD1 (6 bases). The sequenced sample was peripheral blood. CDR3 residues: CASSRQVEAFF. In DNA, the CDR3 is TGTGCCAGCAGTCGACAGGTCGAAGCTTTCTTT.